Reported below is one T cell receptor beta chain. As yet, its antigen is unknown. Investigators reverse transcribed all isolated RNA, so they sequenced expressed TCRB transcripts. Regulatory, naive and central memory T cell samples averaged about 3.57 million reads. TCRdb's copy holds only in-frame clones and misses some; the assay was immunoSEQ multiplex PCR. Counted here are tens of thousands of clones, over 50% occurring once; the ten biggest clones make up over 2%. Averaging roughly 120 mL, one heparinised blood draw was given by each donor. This record comes from a study of beta chain features in type 1 diabetes. Whole-study findings and limits: A closer apparent resemblance between naive, central memory and Treg TCRB repertoires was seen in patients than in healthy donors. Whether TCRB rearrangement is influenced by HLA type was left unresolved in this analysis.

The CDR3 covers 13 residues. Between the trimmed V and J ends, which lost 6 bases and 6 bases, there was a span of 15 bases. Per the germline V gene, CDR1 is SGHTA and CDR2 is FQGNSA. The TCR was taken from a woman in her late teens or twenties in good health. Source material: Tregs from blood. The chain joins TRBV7-2 to TRBJ2-7; D possibly corresponds to TRBD1 (6 bases). The CDR3, as DNA: TGTGCCAGCAGTTTGGGGACAATTTCCGAGCAGTACTTC. It translates to CASSLGTISEQYF.